This T cell receptor beta chain was recorded in a study of T cell changes during pregnancy in multiple sclerosis. TCRdb's copy holds only in-frame clones and misses some; the assay was immunoSEQ multiplex PCR. The sample has roughly 100,000 clones, around 90% seen once; the top ten hold 1.6%. The CDR3 is 15 amino acids. The V gene end was trimmed by 6 bases and the J gene end by 5 bases; junction bases not matched to a gene: 12. Germline V gives CDR1 MNHEY, CDR2 SMNVEV (reference sequence). The V and J genes are TRBV27 and TRBJ2-7; 8 bases are shared with TRBD1. This clonotype was obtained from a female donor with multiple sclerosis, enrolled in a pregnancy study. Sequenced here: peripheral blood, sampled before pregnancy. The CDR3 DNA reads TGTGCCAGCAGCGACAAACAGGGGGGTTCCCACGAGCAGTACTTC. Protein: CASSDKQGGSHEQYF.